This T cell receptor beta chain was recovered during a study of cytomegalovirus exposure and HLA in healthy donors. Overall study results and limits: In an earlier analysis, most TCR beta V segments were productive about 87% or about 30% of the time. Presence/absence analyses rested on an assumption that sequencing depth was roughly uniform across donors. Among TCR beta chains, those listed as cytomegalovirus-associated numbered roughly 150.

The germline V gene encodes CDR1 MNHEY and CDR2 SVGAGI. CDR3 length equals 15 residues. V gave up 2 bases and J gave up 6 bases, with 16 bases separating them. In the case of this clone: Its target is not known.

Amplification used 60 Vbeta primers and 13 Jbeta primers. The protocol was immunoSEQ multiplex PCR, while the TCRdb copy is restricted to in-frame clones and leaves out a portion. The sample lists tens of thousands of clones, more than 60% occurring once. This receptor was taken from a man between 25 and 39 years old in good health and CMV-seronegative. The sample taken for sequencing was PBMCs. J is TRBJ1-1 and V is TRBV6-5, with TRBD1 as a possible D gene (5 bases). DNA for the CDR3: TGTGCCAGCAGTTACCGGACACATGGGTCCTCTGAAGCTTTCTTT. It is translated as CASSYRTHGSSEAFF.